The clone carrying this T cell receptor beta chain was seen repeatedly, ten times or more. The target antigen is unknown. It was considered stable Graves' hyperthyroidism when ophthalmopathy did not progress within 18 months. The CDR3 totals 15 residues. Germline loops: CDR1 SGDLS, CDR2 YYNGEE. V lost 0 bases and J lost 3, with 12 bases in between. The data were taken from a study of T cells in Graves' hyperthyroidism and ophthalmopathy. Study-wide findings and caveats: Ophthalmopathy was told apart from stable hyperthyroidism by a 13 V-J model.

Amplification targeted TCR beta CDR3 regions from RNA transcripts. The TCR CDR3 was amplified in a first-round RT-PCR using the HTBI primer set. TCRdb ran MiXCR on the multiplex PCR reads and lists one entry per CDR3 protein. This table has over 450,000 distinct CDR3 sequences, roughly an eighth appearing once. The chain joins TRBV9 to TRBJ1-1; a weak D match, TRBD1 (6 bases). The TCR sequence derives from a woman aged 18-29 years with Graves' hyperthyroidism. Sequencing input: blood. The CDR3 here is CASSVGAGDDTEAFF. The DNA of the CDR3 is TGTGCCAGCAGCGTAGGGGCAGGGGATGACACTGAAGCTTTCTTT.